Presented here are 26 T cell receptor beta chains from one specimen sequenced in a study of shared clonotypes between healthy human individuals. Clones were sequenced by immunoSEQ multiplex PCR, and TCRdb holds only the in-frame ones, with some missing. The sample shows about 590,000 clones, around 95% of them seen only once. CD45RO-negative, CCR7-selected cells formed the naive CD8 fraction, which excluded terminally differentiated effector memory CD45RA+ cells. The sequenced material came from naive CD8+ T cells sorted from blood. The receptors were sampled from a woman in her thirties in good health.

This chain uses TRBV4-1 with TRBJ1-1, with D possibly matching TRBD1 (5 bases). The CDR3 sequence is 15 residues long. CDR1 is MGHRA, CDR2 YSYEKL, per germline. V was shortened by 6 bases and J by 4 bases, with 18 bases between the two germline ends. CDR3 nucleotides: TGCGCCAGCAGACTAATTGCAGGGAGATTCACTGAAGCTTTCTTT. It codes for CASRLIAGRFTEAFF.

The CDR3 coding sequence is TGTGCCATTAACACAGGCTTCGAGCAGTACTTC. Its translation is CAINTGFEQYF. The chain couples TRBV10-3 to TRBJ2-7; a possible D gene is TRBD1 (5 bases). V lost 9 bases and J lost 6, with 12 bases in between. Germline values: CDR1 ENHRY, CDR2 SYGVKD. This CDR3 has 11 residues.

A note on this clone: One end of the junction varies from germline; a read error may be responsible. This chain connects TRBV28 to TRBJ2-1, with 11 bases aligning to TRBD2. Per the germline V gene, CDR1 is MDHEN and CDR2 is SYDVKM. The CDR3 totals 12 residues. The CDR3 spells CASRRLAGGTLF. CDR3 nucleotides: TGTGCCAGCAGGCGGCTAGCGGGAGGCACTCTCTTC.

In its sample, this clone was seen once. The V and J genes are TRBV19 and TRBJ1-5, with 8 bases identical to TRBD1. The CDR3 is 16 residues long. Germline loops: CDR1 LNHDA, CDR2 SQIVND (reference sequence). Trimming took 5 bases from V and 0 from J; bases not matched to a gene: 6. Written as DNA, the CDR3 is TGTGCCAGTAGTGCCGACAGGGGTCATAGCAATCAGCCCCAGCATTTT. Amino acids: CASSADRGHSNQPQHF.

A word on this clone: The identical CDR3 is also encoded by other nucleotide sequences in the sample. This chain links TRBV27 with TRBJ2-7; 10 bases line up with TRBD1. J lost 5 bases, V lost 5 bases, and 6 bases had no gene match. The CDR3 runs 14 residues. CDR1 is MNHEY and CDR2 is SMNVEV in the germline V gene (reference sequence). Here the CDR3 reads CASSLRDRGNEQYF. CDR3 bases: TGTGCCAGCAGTCTCCGGGACAGGGGTAACGAGCAGTACTTC.

The J gene is TRBJ2-1, the V gene TRBV9; D is ambiguous. Germline-derived CDR1 and CDR2 are SGDLS and YYNGEE. V lost 4 bases and J lost 4, with 9 bases in between. This CDR3 is 13 amino acids long. The CDR3 nucleotides read TGTGCCAGCAGCCTTCCTCGGTACAATGAGCAGTTCTTC. Its translation: CASSLPRYNEQFF.

The J gene is TRBJ1-3, the V gene TRBV6-5; a possible D gene is TRBD1 (5 bases). Germline assignment: CDR1 MNHEY and CDR2 SVGAGI. Trimming shortened V by 5 bases and J by 5 bases, and 10 bases separated the two germline ends. CDR3 length: 13 residues. CDR3 amino acids: CASSPDTRNTIYF. The CDR3 coding sequence is TGTGCCAGCAGTCCGGACACCAGAAACACCATATATTTT.

V gene TRBV5-6 combines with J gene TRBJ2-6, with D unclear. This CDR3 has 13 amino acids. Germline V gene lookup returns CDR1 SGHDT and CDR2 YYEEEE. Trimming cost V 2 bases and J 4 bases, with 4 bases left between them. The CDR3 sequence is CASSFRGANVLTF. For the CDR3, the DNA is TGTGCCAGCAGCTTCAGAGGGGCCAACGTCCTGACTTTC. The variable domain in full, with the rest retrieved from reference TRBV5-6 and TRBJ2-6, is DAGVTQSPTHLIKTRGQQVTLRCSPKSGHDTVSWYQQALGQGPQFIFQYYEEEERQRGNFPDRFSGHQFPNYSSELNVNALLLGDSALYLCASSFRGANVLTFGAGSRLTVL.

CDR3 in amino acids: CASSLATGVRHEQFF. In DNA form, the CDR3 reads TGTGCCAGCAGCTTAGCGACGGGAGTGAGGCATGAGCAGTTCTTC. The chain uses TRBV7-9 and TRBJ2-1; D is possibly TRBD2 (6 bases). CDR1 and CDR2 (germline): SEHNR, FQNEAQ (reference sequence). The CDR3 spans 15 residues. V was clipped by 0 bases and J by 8 bases, with 14 bases between them.

The chain couples TRBV5-6 to TRBJ2-4; TRBD1 might be the D (7 bases). This CDR3 has 16 residues. CDR1 SGHDT and CDR2 YYEEEE come from the germline V gene. V was cut by 2 bases and J by 1 base, with 13 bases left in between. The CDR3 reads CASSFDPGGAKNIQYF. In DNA form, the CDR3 reads TGTGCCAGCAGCTTCGACCCAGGGGGGGCCAAAAACATTCAGTACTTC.

The chain employs TRBV7-6 and TRBJ2-1; 11 positions match TRBD2. V dropped 4 bases and J dropped 4; count of bases not matched to a gene: 3. Germline V lookup: CDR1 SGHVS, CDR2 FNYEAQ. The CDR3 contains 15 residues. The CDR3 here is CASSSGTSGYNEQFF. In nucleotides, the CDR3 is TGTGCCAGCAGCTCCGGGACTAGCGGATACAATGAGCAGTTCTTC.

The chain employs TRBV6-5 and TRBJ2-3, with TRBD1 as a possible D gene (5 bases). V lost 5 bases to trimming and J lost 2 bases, with 14 bases between them. The CDR3 runs 15 residues. Germline V gives CDR1 MNHEY, CDR2 SVGAGI. The CDR3 sequence: CASSTVTESTDTQYF. The CDR3 nucleotides are TGTGCCAGCAGTACCGTGACAGAATCCACAGATACGCAGTATTTT.

The chain combines TRBV7-9 with TRBJ2-4; D perhaps matches TRBD1 (5 bases). Deletions cut 8 bases from V and 11 bases from J, with 19 bases between. The CDR3 sequence is 13 residues long. From germline, CDR1 is SEHNR and CDR2 FQNEAQ (reference sequence). CDR3 amino acids: CASGLGAGPVQYF. The CDR3 bases are TGTGCCAGCGGTCTTGGGGCAGGGCCCGTTCAGTACTTC.

V usage is TRBV19 and J usage is TRBJ2-7, with TRBD2 matching 7 bases. Germline V gives CDR1 LNHDA, CDR2 SQIVND (reference sequence). Unmatched junction bases numbered 11, after V lost 5 bases and J lost 4 bases. CDR3 length: 15 residues. The CDR3 protein is CASSPAGEGRYEQYF. CDR3 DNA sequence: TGTGCCAGTAGTCCGGCGGGAGAGGGTAGGTACGAGCAGTACTTC.

V gene TRBV5-6 combines with J gene TRBJ1-1; D gene uncertain. The CDR3 has 15 amino acids. Germline-derived CDR1 and CDR2 are SGHDT and YYEEEE. V was trimmed by 0 bases and J by 2 bases, leaving 11 bases between them. This CDR3 is CASSLAGTPNTEAFF. For the CDR3, the DNA is TGTGCCAGCAGCTTGGCCGGCACCCCAAACACTGAAGCTTTCTTT.

The chain couples TRBV27 to TRBJ2-1; 10 bases map to TRBD2. In germline, CDR1 is MNHEY, CDR2 SMNVEV (reference sequence). V dropped 3 bases and J dropped 3; count of bases not matched to a gene: 2. This CDR3 has 15 amino acids. The CDR3 region has the DNA TGTGCCAGCAGTTTTAGCGGGAGGAGCTACAATGAGCAGTTCTTC. This sequence encodes CASSFSGRSYNEQFF.

The chain uses TRBV27 and TRBJ2-7, with D tentatively TRBD1 (5 bases). Germline V gives CDR1 MNHEY, CDR2 SMNVEV (reference sequence). With 5 bases removed from V and 2 bases from J, the gap between germline ends came to 19 bases. The CDR3 contains 16 residues. CDR3 sequence: CASSPLGQREPYEQYF. The DNA for the CDR3 is TGTGCCAGCAGTCCACTGGGGCAGAGAGAGCCCTACGAGCAGTACTTC.

The rearrangement uses TRBV11-3 and TRBJ2-1; 14 positions match TRBD2. V trimming: 4 bases; J trimming: 15 bases; junction bases outside the gene matches: 17. The CDR3 totals 17 residues. The germline V gene has CDR1 SGHNT and CDR2 YENEEA. The chain's CDR3 is CASSSGGPGLAGGPPFF. CDR3 sequence (DNA): TGTGCCAGCAGCTCAGGGGGCCCCGGACTAGCGGGAGGACCACCGTTCTTC.

The CDR3 region has the DNA TGTGCCAGCAGCCCCCAGCGCAGTACATCATCGTGGGAGCAGTACTTC. It yields the protein CASSPQRSTSSWEQYF. The chain employs TRBV9 and TRBJ2-7; D ambiguous. The CDR3 covers 16 residues. Germline CDR1 reads SGDLS; CDR2 reads YYNGEE. The germline V and J ends were trimmed by 4 bases and 7 bases, with 24 bases remaining between them.

The rearrangement joins TRBV5-6 to TRBJ2-7, with a tentative D call TRBD1 (6 bases). Germline CDR1 reads SGHDT; CDR2 reads YYEEEE. The ends were cut back, 3 bases at V and 2 bases at J, with 15 bases in the middle. The length of the CDR3 is 15 residues. This CDR3 is CASSYTPGHTYEQYF. In DNA, the CDR3 is TGTGCCAGCAGCTATACCCCGGGACATACCTACGAGCAGTACTTC.

The rearrangement links TRBV27 to TRBJ2-2; D possibly uses TRBD1 or TRBD2 (5 bases each). The germline gives CDR1 MNHEY, CDR2 SMNVEV (reference sequence). V was trimmed by 5 bases and J by 3 bases, leaving 25 bases between them. The CDR3 covers 19 residues. The CDR3 spells CASSPKQTDTPGDTGELFF. In DNA form, the CDR3 reads TGTGCCAGCAGTCCAAAACAAACGGACACTCCCGGGGACACCGGGGAGCTGTTTTTT.

Notes on this clone: In the same sample, other DNA sequences code for this CDR3. The gene calls are TRBV27 and TRBJ2-7; the D gene is possibly TRBD1 (5 bases). Trimming left V 3 bases short and J 1 base short, with 7 bases between. The V gene's germline CDR1 is MNHEY and CDR2 SMNVEV (reference sequence). CDR3 length: 13 amino acids. The CDR3 sequence is CASSFDSSYEQYF. DNA of the CDR3: TGTGCCAGCAGTTTCGACAGTTCCTACGAGCAGTACTTC.

The chain combines TRBV27 with TRBJ1-5; 9 bases line up with TRBD1. The CDR3 has 16 residues. V lost 0 bases and J lost 7; bases outside the gene matches: 7. CDR1 is MNHEY, CDR2 SMNVEV, per germline (reference sequence). The CDR3 sequence is CASSLSPGTGIQPQHF. The CDR3 DNA reads TGTGCCAGCAGTTTATCACCGGGGACAGGGATACAGCCCCAGCATTTT.

V and J are TRBV7-8 and TRBJ1-6; possible D gene TRBD1, 5 bases. CDR1 and CDR2 (germline): SGHVS, FQNEAQ. V was trimmed by 6 bases and J by 7 bases, leaving 16 bases between them. This CDR3 has 15 residues. The CDR3 coding sequence is TGTGCCAGCAGTCTCCGGGACCCACGGAATTCACCCCTCCACTTT. It yields the protein CASSLRDPRNSPLHF.

This rearrangement joins TRBV28 to TRBJ2-1; possibly TRBD1 for D (5 bases). V was shortened by 3 bases and J by 5 bases, with 14 bases between the two germline ends. Germline V lookup: CDR1 MDHEN, CDR2 SYDVKM. The CDR3 is made up of 15 amino acids. The CDR3 is CASSFVATANNEQFF. CDR3 nucleotides: TGTGCCAGCAGTTTCGTCGCGACAGCAAACAATGAGCAGTTCTTC.

This clone has a handful of counts. The genes are TRBV7-9 and TRBJ2-2; D is perhaps TRBD1 (5 bases). The CDR3 length is 14 residues. The V end was cut by 7 bases, the J end by 4 bases, with 13 bases between. Germline V gives CDR1 SEHNR, CDR2 FQNEAQ (reference sequence). As DNA, the CDR3 is TGTGCCAGCACCACCACACAGGTCACCGGGGAGCTGTTTTTT. Translating gives CASTTTQVTGELFF.